This T cell receptor (beta chain) comes out of a study of T cell repertoires in cytomegalovirus infection. This clonotype was counted only a few times. Its specificity is not known. V was clipped by 1 base and J by 7 bases, with 23 bases between them. The CDR3 extends over 19 amino acids. CDR1 is MGHRA, CDR2 YSYEKL, per germline. One entry per CDR3 protein results from TCRdb running MiXCR on the reads. Among 110,000 or so distinct CDR3 sequences, under 35% were seen once, and the ten largest hold roughly two fifths. This TCR came from a human donor in good health (CMV status not recorded). Some clones in this sample may be carry-over from other donors' samples. The specimen was CD8+ T cells from cultured PBMCs, collected from culture after CMV antigen stimulation. The rearrangement uses TRBV4-1 and TRBJ1-6; possible D gene TRBD1, 6 bases. CDR3 region: CASSQGAGTVWGQNSPLHF. The CDR3 nucleotides read TGCGCCAGCAGCCAAGGGGCAGGCACCGTTTGGGGGCAGAATTCACCCCTCCACTTT.